The clone carrying this TCR beta chain was counted only a few times. Membership in each cohort depended on participant-reported clinical history. Some clones are missing from TCRdb's copy, which holds only in-frame ones; the method was immunoSEQ multiplex PCR. The sample carries a few hundred thousand clones, 80% to 85% recorded once. The data are from a study of blood T cell repertoires in COVID-19. In the study overall: Specimens from acute and convalescent COVID-19 originated in the United States, Italy and Spain. The cDNA or gDNA used as material had been derived from T cells, B-cell-depleted T cells, or PBMCs.

This CDR3 has 13 amino acids. V was clipped by 1 base and J by 6 bases, with 9 bases between them. Germline values: CDR1 SEHNR, CDR2 FQNEAQ (reference sequence). The specimen sequenced was PBMCs or T cells enriched from blood (not recorded which). The V gene is TRBV7-9, the J gene TRBJ2-5; D may be TRBD1 (5 bases). This TCR derives from a woman between 45 and 60 years old who had recovered from COVID-19. In DNA form, the CDR3 reads TGTGCCAGCAGCTTAGGCAGGGAAAAGACCCAGTACTTC. Translation gives CASSLGREKTQYF.